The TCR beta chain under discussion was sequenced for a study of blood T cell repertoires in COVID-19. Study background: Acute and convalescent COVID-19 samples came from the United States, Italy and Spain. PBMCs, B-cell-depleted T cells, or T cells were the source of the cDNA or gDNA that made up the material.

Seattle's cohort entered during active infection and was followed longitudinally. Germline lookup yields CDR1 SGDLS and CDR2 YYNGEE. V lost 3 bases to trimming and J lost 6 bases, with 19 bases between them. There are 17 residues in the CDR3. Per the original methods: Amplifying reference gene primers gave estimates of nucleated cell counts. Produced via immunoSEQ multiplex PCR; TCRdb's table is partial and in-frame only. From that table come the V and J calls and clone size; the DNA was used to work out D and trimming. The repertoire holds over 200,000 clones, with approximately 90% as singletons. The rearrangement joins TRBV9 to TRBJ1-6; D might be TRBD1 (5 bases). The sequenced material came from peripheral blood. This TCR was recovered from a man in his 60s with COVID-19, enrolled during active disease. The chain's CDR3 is CASSGPGGPSSNSPLHF. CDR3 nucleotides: TGTGCCAGCAGCGGTCCGGGGGGTCCCTCGTCTAATTCACCCCTCCACTTT.